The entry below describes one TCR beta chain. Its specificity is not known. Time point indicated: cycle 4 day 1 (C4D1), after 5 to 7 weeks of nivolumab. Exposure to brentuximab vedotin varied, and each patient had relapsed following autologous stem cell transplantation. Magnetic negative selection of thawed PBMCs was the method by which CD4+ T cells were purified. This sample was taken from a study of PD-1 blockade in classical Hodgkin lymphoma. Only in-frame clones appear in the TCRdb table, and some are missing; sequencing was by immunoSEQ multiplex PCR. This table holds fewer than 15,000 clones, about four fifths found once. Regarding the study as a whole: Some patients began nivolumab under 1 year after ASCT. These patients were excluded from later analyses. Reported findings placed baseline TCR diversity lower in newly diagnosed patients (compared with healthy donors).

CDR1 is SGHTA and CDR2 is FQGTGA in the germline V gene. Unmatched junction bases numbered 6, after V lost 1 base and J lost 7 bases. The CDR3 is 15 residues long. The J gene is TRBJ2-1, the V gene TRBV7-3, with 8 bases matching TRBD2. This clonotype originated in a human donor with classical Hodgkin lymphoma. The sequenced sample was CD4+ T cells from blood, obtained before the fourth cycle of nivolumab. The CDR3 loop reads CASSLSRTSGNEQFF. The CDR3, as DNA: TGTGCCAGCAGCTTAAGTAGAACTAGCGGTAATGAGCAGTTCTTC.